The clone carrying this T cell receptor beta chain occurred many times. This specimen comes from a study of metastatic and nonmetastatic thyroid tumors. There are 14 residues in the CDR3. V lost 5 bases, J lost 10 bases, and 18 bases lay in between. Germline assignment: CDR1 MNHEY and CDR2 SMNVEV (reference sequence). Using MiXCR, TCRdb reanalyzed the PCR reads. This sample has roughly 30,000 clones, with under 14% found just once. The entire patient cohort was treatment-naive prior to thyroid surgery. The chain is built from TRBV27 and TRBJ2-1; D is perhaps TRBD1 (6 bases). Input material: blood. The sequence was obtained from a female donor with papillary thyroid cancer or a benign thyroid nodule (not recorded which). Some clones in this sample may be carry-over from other donors' samples. As DNA, the CDR3 is TGTGCCAGCAGTCCCCAGGACAGCCCATGGGAGCAGTTCTTC. It is translated as CASSPQDSPWEQFF.